This T cell receptor (beta chain) was sequenced for a study of shared clonotypes between healthy human individuals. The sequenced material, unsorted PBMC DNA, was run on ten immunoSEQ deep assay plates. TCRdb keeps only in-frame clones here, not all; method: immunoSEQ multiplex PCR. This sample has 490,000 or so clones; less than 80% occur once, and the top ten carry approximately 12%. This CDR3 spans 13 amino acids. CDR1 and CDR2 (germline): SGHTA, FQGTGA. The junction had 8 bases not matched to a gene; V was cut back by 7 bases and J by 7 bases. Sequenced material: PBMCs. The chain couples TRBV7-3 to TRBJ1-1, with TRBD1 matching over 8 bases. This TCR came from a woman between 40 and 55 years old in good health. Some clones in this sample may be carry-over from other donors' samples. In DNA, the CDR3 is TGTGCCAGCAACGACAGGGGTAAGAATGAAGCTTTCTTT. As protein: CASNDRGKNEAFF.